This TCR beta chain was identified in a study of T cell changes during pregnancy in multiple sclerosis. Measured with immunoSEQ multiplex PCR; TCRdb has only the in-frame clones, and not every one. The data show tens of thousands of clones, with less than 95% seen just once and about 2.1% held by the top ten. This clonotype was sampled from a female donor in good health, enrolled as a control in a pregnancy study. Sequencing was performed on peripheral blood, taken in the second trimester of pregnancy.

CDR3 sequence (DNA): TGTGCCACCAATTCGGGCGCAGGGCACGAGCAGTACTTC. As protein: CATNSGAGHEQYF. The V gene is TRBV10-3, the J gene TRBJ2-7; weak D call: TRBD1 (5 bases). The V and J ends lost 10 bases and 5 bases respectively, with 18 bases between them. The CDR3 length is 13 residues. Germline-derived CDR1 and CDR2 are ENHRY and SYGVKD.